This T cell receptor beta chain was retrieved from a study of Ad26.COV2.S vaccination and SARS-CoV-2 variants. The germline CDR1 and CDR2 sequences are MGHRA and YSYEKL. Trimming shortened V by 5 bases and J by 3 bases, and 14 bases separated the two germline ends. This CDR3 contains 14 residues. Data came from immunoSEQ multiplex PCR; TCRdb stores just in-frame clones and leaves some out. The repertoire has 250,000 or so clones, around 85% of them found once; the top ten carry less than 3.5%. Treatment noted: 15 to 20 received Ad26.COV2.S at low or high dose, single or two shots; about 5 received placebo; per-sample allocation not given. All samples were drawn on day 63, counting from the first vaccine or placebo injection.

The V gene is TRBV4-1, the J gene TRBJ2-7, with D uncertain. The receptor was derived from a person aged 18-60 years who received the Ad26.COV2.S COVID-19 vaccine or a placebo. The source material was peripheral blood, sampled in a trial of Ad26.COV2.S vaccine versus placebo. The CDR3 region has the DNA TGCGCCAGCAGCAGAAGAGAGGAAGACTACGAGCAGTACTTC. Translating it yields CASSRREEDYEQYF.